A selection of T cell receptor beta chains follows, all from one sample in a study of identical twins. TCRdb called the 5' RACE reads again in MiXCR, with one record for every CDR3 protein. The table shows 450,000 to 650,000 distinct CDR3 sequences, with roughly 15% occurring only once. A further study also used this sample, focusing on yellow fever vaccine responses in identical twins.

Sample: CD4+ T cells sorted from blood. The receptors shown here come from a woman younger than 30 in good health. Both conserved end residues are part of each CDR3. Each record gives: clone size, V gene, J gene, D gene, CDR3 DNA, CDR3 protein. The D gene is left open where the match is weak. Size is omitted from some rows. Given values are once, few, many or a class for expanded clones.

>-|TRBV5-1|TRBJ1-4|TRBD1
TGCGCCAGCAGCTCTTACAGGGGTAGTAATGAAAAACTGTTTTTT
CASSSYRGSNEKLFF
>-|TRBV10-3|TRBJ2-1|TRBD2
TGTGCCATCAGTGGACTAGCGGACAACAATGAGCAGTTGTTC
CAISGLADNNEQLF
>-|TRBV20-1|TRBJ2-5|-
TGCAGTGGTGGGCAAGAGACCCAGTACTTC
CSGGQETQYF
>-|TRBV12-3/TRBV12-4|TRBJ1-1|TRBD1
TGTGCCAGCAGAGCGACAGGGCTGCACACTGAAGCTTTCTTT
CASRATGLHTEAFF
>many|TRBV4-1|TRBJ1-1|-
TGCGCCAGCAGCCAAGATTCTCAGGGAGGGACTGAAGCTTTCTTT
CASSQDSQGGTEAFF
>-|TRBV24-1|TRBJ2-3|TRBD1
TGTGCCACCAGTGACCTCGGACAGGGGACCAGCACAGATACGCAGTATTTT
CATSDLGQGTSTDTQYF
>few|TRBV15|TRBJ2-3|-
TGTGCCACCAGCAGAGATGCCGGGGTTAGCACAGATACGCAGTATTTT
CATSRDAGVSTDTQYF
>few|TRBV3-1|TRBJ2-7|-
TGTGCCAGCAGCCCACGACCGACCTTACTCTACGAGCAGTACTTC
CASSPRPTLLYEQYF
>-|TRBV18|TRBJ2-2|TRBD2
TGTGCCAGCGCACCGTCGACTAGCGGCAACACCGGGGAGCTGTTTTTT
CASAPSTSGNTGELFF
>-|TRBV27|TRBJ2-5|TRBD1
TGTGCCAGCAGCGGACAGGGGGCTTCCCAAGAGACCCAGTACTTC
CASSGQGASQETQYF
>-|TRBV12-3/TRBV12-4|TRBJ1-2|TRBD1
TGTGCCAGCAGTTTACGGGACAGGGGGACTTACACCTTC
CASSLRDRGTYTF
>many|TRBV10-3|TRBJ2-1|-
TGTGCCATCAGTGAGCAGGGCTACAATGAGCAGTTCTTC
CAISEQGYNEQFF
>few|TRBV11-3|TRBJ2-3|-
TGTGCCAGCAGCTTAGGGCTCAACAAAGATACGCAGTATTTT
CASSLGLNKDTQYF
>many|TRBV5-1|TRBJ1-5|-
TGCGCCAGCAGCCCCGGCGCAGGTACCAATCAGCCCCAGCATTTT
CASSPGAGTNQPQHF
>-|TRBV29-1|TRBJ2-2|TRBD2
TGCAGCGTTGGGAGCGGGGCGAACACCGGGGAGCTGTTTTTT
CSVGSGANTGELFF
>-|TRBV5-1|TRBJ2-2|-
TGCGCCAGCAGCTTAACTGGCGGGGAGCTGTTTTTT
CASSLTGGELFF
>few|TRBV18|TRBJ1-4|-
TGTGCCAGCTCACCCGTGGAAAATGAAAAACTGTTTTTT
CASSPVENEKLFF
>few|TRBV7-6|TRBJ2-1|-
TGTGCCAGCAGCTTCGGGGACCAAACCTACAATGAGCAGTTCTTC
CASSFGDQTYNEQFF
>-|TRBV12-3/TRBV12-4|TRBJ2-7|TRBD2
TGTGCCAGCAGGAGGAGCGGGAGGCTGGACGAGCAGTACTTC
CASRRSGRLDEQYF
>-|TRBV10-3|TRBJ2-3|TRBD2
TGTGCCATCAGGATAGCGGGGGTTGGAGATACGCAGTATTTT
CAIRIAGVGDTQYF
>-|TRBV6-1|TRBJ1-1|-
TGTGCCAGCAGCCCGTCCATAAACACTGAAGCTTTCTTT
CASSPSINTEAFF
>-|TRBV20-1|TRBJ1-1|-
TGCAGTGCTGAGGAGAACACTGAAGCTTTCTTT
CSAEENTEAFF
>-|TRBV24-1|TRBJ1-5|-
TGTGCCACCAGTGAATCAGGGGAGGCTCAGCCCCAGCATTTT
CATSESGEAQPQHF
>-|TRBV6-5|TRBJ2-3|-
TGTGCCAGCAGTTACGCGTTAGTTCACGCTGATACGCAGTATTTT
CASSYALVHADTQYF
>many|TRBV29-1|TRBJ2-1|-
TGCAGCGTTTTTGGCGGGATTTCGGATGGGGATGAGCAGTTCTTC
CSVFGGISDGDEQFF